This TCR beta chain appears in the sequencing data of a study of T cell responses to AZD1222 COVID-19 vaccine. General study findings and limits: Mostly white British, mostly female donors; authors suggested clonal diversity may be underestimated.

The germline V gene has CDR1 MNHEY and CDR2 SMNVEV (reference sequence). V lost 5 bases to trimming and J lost 2 bases, with 12 bases between them. This CDR3 is built from 14 residues. Produced via immunoSEQ multiplex PCR; TCRdb's table is partial and in-frame only. The sample lists about 83,000 clones, around 87% seen once, with roughly 4.7% in the top ten. About this clone itself: Its antigen is not known.

The receptor comes from an adult in good health. The source material was peripheral blood, sampled on day 0 of MenACWY control vaccination. V is TRBV27 and J is TRBJ1-2; a possible D gene is TRBD1 (5 bases). As DNA, the CDR3 is TGTGCCAGCAGTCCACGGACACCAAACTATGGCTACACCTTC. Translating gives CASSPRTPNYGYTF.